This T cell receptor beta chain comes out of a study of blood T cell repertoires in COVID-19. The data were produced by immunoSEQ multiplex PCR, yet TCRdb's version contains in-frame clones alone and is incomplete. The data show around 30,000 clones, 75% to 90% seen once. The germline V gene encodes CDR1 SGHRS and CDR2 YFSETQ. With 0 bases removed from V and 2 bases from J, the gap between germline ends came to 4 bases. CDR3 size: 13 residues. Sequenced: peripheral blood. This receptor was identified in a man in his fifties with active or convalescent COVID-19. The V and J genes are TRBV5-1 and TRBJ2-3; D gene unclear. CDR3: CASSLGHTDTQYF. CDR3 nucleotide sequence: TGCGCCAGCAGCTTGGGACACACAGATACGCAGTATTTT.